Listed here are 16 T cell receptor beta chains from one sample, sequenced in a study of shared clonotypes between healthy human individuals. Profiling relied on immunoSEQ multiplex PCR, and the TCRdb table lists in-frame clones only, not all of them. Of 1.4 million or so clones in the sample, roughly 98.5% were seen once. Sequencing used naive CD4+ T cells sorted from blood. Subset defined: CD45RA+ positively selected. The receptors were gathered from a man aged 25 to 40 in good health.

Of note for this clone: At one boundary the junction diverges from the germline segment, which might be a read error. This rearrangement joins TRBV7-9 to TRBJ2-5; D is uncertain. This CDR3 is built from 15 residues. Germline values: CDR1 SEHNR, CDR2 FQNEAQ (reference sequence). CDR3 in amino acids: CASSTGFGDQETQYF. The CDR3 DNA is TGTGCCAGCAGCACCGGTTTTGGCGACCAGGAGACCCAGTACTTC. The whole variable domain, remainder taken from reference TRBV7-9 and TRBJ2-5, is DTGVSQNPRHKITKRGQNVTFRCDPISEHNRLYWYRQTLGQGPEFLTYFQNEAQLEKSRLLSDRFSAERPKGSFSTLEIQRTEQGDSAMYLCASSTGFGDQETQYFGPGTRLLVL.

The chain joins TRBV2 to TRBJ2-3; 12 bases align to TRBD2. The CDR3 has 15 amino acids. V lost 7 bases and J lost 1; bases outside the gene matches: 3. CDR1 SNHLY and CDR2 FYNNEI come from the germline V gene. This chain's CDR3 is CASNRLAGGTDTQYF. Written as DNA, the CDR3 is TGTGCCAGCAACAGACTAGCGGGGGGCACAGATACGCAGTATTTT.

CDR3 region: CASSEARLSSYEQYF. CDR3 nucleotides: TGTGCCAGCAGTGAAGCGCGCCTCAGCTCCTACGAGCAGTACTTC. This chain uses TRBV6-1 with TRBJ2-7; D is ambiguous. Trimming removed 0 bases from V and 0 bases from J, with 9 bases in between. There are 15 residues in the CDR3. The germline gives CDR1 MNHNS, CDR2 SASEGT.

The chain combines TRBV7-9 with TRBJ2-1; D could derive from TRBD1 or TRBD2 (5 bases each). V gave up 7 bases and J gave up 9 bases, with 13 bases separating them. The germline V gene has CDR1 SEHNR and CDR2 FQNEAQ (reference sequence). The CDR3 has 12 amino acids. CDR3 sequence reads: CASNLRGGEQFF. The CDR3 DNA sequence: TGTGCCAGCAACCTGAGGGGCGGTGAGCAGTTCTTC.

This rearrangement joins TRBV28 to TRBJ1-5; a weak D match, TRBD1 (5 bases). The CDR3 is made up of 17 amino acids. V was pared by 5 bases and J by 3 bases, with 20 bases between. CDR1 and CDR2 from the germline V gene are MDHEN and SYDVKM. The CDR3, as DNA: TGTGCCAGCAGTCCCCTGGCCGGGGGTAGGGACAATCAGCCCCAGCATTTT. It translates to CASSPLAGGRDNQPQHF. Full variable domain (missing parts from reference TRBV28 and TRBJ1-5): DVKVTQSSRYLVKRTGEKVFLECVQDMDHENMFWYRQDPGLGLRLIYFSYDVKMKEKGDIPEGYSVSREKKERFSLILESASTNQTSMYLCASSPLAGGRDNQPQHFGDGTRLSIL.

The sample holds one count of this clone. The chain uses TRBV7-6 and TRBJ2-1; the match to TRBD2 covers 13 bases. V lost 5 bases to trimming and J lost 4 bases; unmatched junction nucleotides: 8. CDR3 size: 17 residues. Germline CDR1 is SGHVS and CDR2 is FNYEAQ. The CDR3 here is CASSRTSGSVSYNEQFF. The CDR3 DNA sequence: TGTGCCAGCAGCAGGACTAGCGGGAGTGTTAGTTACAATGAGCAGTTCTTC. Complete variable domain (other parts from reference TRBV7-6 and TRBJ2-1): GAGVSQSPRYKVTKRGQDVALRCDPISGHVSLYWYRQALGQGPEFLTYFNYEAQQDKSGLPNDRFSAERPEGSISTLTIQRTEQRDSAMYRCASSRTSGSVSYNEQFFGPGTRLTVL.

J is TRBJ2-6 and V is TRBV30; D ambiguous. CDR3 length equals 14 residues. V was trimmed by 2 bases and J by 0 bases, leaving 5 bases between them. Per germline, CDR1 GTSNPN and CDR2 SVGIG (reference sequence). CDR3: CAWSMDSGANVLTF. CDR3 in DNA: TGTGCCTGGAGTATGGACTCTGGGGCCAACGTCCTGACTTTC.

The chain joins TRBV10-3 to TRBJ1-4; TRBD1 aligns across 10 bases. This CDR3 comprises 13 residues. Unmatched junction bases numbered 3, after V lost 6 bases and J lost 8 bases. Germline V gene sequence: CDR1 ENHRY, CDR2 SYGVKD. CDR3 in amino acids: CAISPGQGEKLFF. The CDR3 nucleotides are TGTGCCATCAGCCCGGGACAGGGGGAAAAACTGTTTTTT.

This chain joins TRBV27 and TRBJ1-2; TRBD1 matches 8 bases. The ends lost 5 bases at V and 4 bases at J; junction bases unmatched: 6. The CDR3 totals 14 residues. Germline loops: CDR1 MNHEY, CDR2 SMNVEV (reference sequence). This CDR3 is CASSLGQGRYGYTF. The CDR3 DNA follows: TGTGCCAGCAGTCTCGGACAGGGACGCTATGGCTACACCTTC.

Note on this clone: The sample has other DNA sequences that encode this CDR3 too. The genes are TRBV10-1 and TRBJ2-7; TRBD2 matches at 11 bases. The CDR3 loop spans 14 amino acids. Trimming at V came to 2 bases and at J to 3 bases, leaving 0 bases not matched to a gene. Germline V lookup: CDR1 WNHNN, CDR2 SYGVQD (reference sequence). The CDR3 DNA follows: TGCGCCAGCAGTGAGCTAGCGGGAGGCTACGAGCAGTACTTC. As protein: CASSELAGGYEQYF.

In this sample, this clone turned up once. The J gene is TRBJ2-2, the V gene TRBV7-9; D is possibly TRBD1 or TRBD2 (5 bases each). V lost 2 bases to trimming and J lost 3 bases, with 10 bases between them. CDR3 length: 15 residues. Germline V CDR1 and CDR2: SEHNR, FQNEAQ (reference sequence). The CDR3 spells CASSLSREHTGELFF. In nucleotides, the CDR3 is TGTGCCAGCAGCTTATCCAGGGAGCACACCGGGGAGCTGTTTTTT. Full variable domain (outside the CDR3, taken from reference TRBV7-9 and TRBJ2-2): DTGVSQNPRHKITKRGQNVTFRCDPISEHNRLYWYRQTLGQGPEFLTYFQNEAQLEKSRLLSDRFSAERPKGSFSTLEIQRTEQGDSAMYLCASSLSREHTGELFFGEGSRLTVL.

This chain joins TRBV25-1 and TRBJ1-4; unclear D gene. The CDR3 consists of 15 residues. Trimming took 8 bases from V and 3 from J, leaving 16 bases between them. In germline, CDR1 is MGHDK, CDR2 SYGVNS. The CDR3 sequence is CASLNSRLPNEKLFF. The CDR3 coding sequence is TGTGCCAGCTTGAACAGTCGGCTCCCTAATGAAAAACTGTTTTTT.

The chain links TRBV6-5 to TRBJ1-3, with a tentative D call TRBD1 (5 bases). V lost 6 bases to trimming and J lost 0 bases, with 12 bases between them. The CDR3 length is 15 residues. CDR1 MNHEY and CDR2 SVGAGI come from the germline V gene. The CDR3 DNA reads TGTGCCAGCAGCGGCGGTGGGGCCTCTGGAAACACCATATATTTT. It is translated as CASSGGGASGNTIYF.

This clone was found once. The rearrangement uses TRBV15 and TRBJ2-7; unclear D gene. Trimming took off 0 bases at V and 4 bases at J, with 10 bases between the two ends. CDR1 and CDR2 from the germline V gene are LNHNV and YYDKDF (reference sequence). The CDR3 is 14 residues long. In DNA, the CDR3 is TGTGCCACCAGCAGAGAGGGAATGGGGTACGAGCAGTACTTC. It encodes CATSREGMGYEQYF.

This chain joins TRBV18 and TRBJ2-3; 7 nucleotides agree with TRBD1. The V gene's germline CDR1 is KGHSH and CDR2 LQKENI. CDR3 length: 17 amino acids. Trimming at V came to 5 bases and at J to 2 bases, leaving 13 bases not matched to a gene. In DNA, the CDR3 is TGTGCCAGCTCATCCAGGCACAAGGGGGCTAACACAGATACGCAGTATTTT. Translation gives CASSSRHKGANTDTQYF.

The chain has TRBV10-2 and TRBJ2-2; no clear D. Trimming pared 4 bases from V and 7 bases from J, leaving 10 bases between. This CDR3 region has 13 residues. Germline CDR1 WSHSY, CDR2 SAAADI. CDR3 amino acids: CASSAKGGGELFF. As DNA, the CDR3 is TGCGCCAGCAGTGCTAAGGGTGGCGGGGAGCTGTTTTTT.